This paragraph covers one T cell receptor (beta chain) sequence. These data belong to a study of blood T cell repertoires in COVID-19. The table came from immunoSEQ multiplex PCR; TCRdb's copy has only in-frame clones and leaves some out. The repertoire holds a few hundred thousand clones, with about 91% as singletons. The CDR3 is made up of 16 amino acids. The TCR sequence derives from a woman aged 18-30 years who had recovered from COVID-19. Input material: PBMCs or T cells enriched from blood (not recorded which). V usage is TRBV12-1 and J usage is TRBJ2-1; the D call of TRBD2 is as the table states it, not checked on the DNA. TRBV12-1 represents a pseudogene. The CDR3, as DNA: TGTGCCAGCAGCATGCGTAGCGGGGGGGCCGAAAATGAGCAGTTCTTC. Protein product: CASSMRSGGAENEQFF.